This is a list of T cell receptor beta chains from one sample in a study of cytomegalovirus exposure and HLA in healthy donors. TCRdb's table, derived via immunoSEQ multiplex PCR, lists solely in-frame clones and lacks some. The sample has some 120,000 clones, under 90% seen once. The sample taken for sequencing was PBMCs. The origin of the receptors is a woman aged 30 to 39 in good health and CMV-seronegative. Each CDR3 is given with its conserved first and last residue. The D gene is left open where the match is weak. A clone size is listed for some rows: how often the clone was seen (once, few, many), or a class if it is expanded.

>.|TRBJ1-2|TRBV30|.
TGTGCCTGGATCGACAGAGGTTATGGCTACACCTTC
CAWIDRGYGYTF
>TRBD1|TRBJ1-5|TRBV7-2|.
TGTGCCAGCAGCGTATCGACAGGGGGTCGGGGCAATCAGCCCCAGCATTTT
CASSVSTGGRGNQPQHF
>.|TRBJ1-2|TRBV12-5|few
TGTGCTAGTGGTGCCCCGGGTATAGATGGCTACACCTTC
CASGAPGIDGYTF
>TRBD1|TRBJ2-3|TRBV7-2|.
TGTGCCAGCAGCTTAAGGACAGGGGGGACAGATACGCAGTATTTT
CASSLRTGGTDTQYF
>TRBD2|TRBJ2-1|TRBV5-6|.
TGTGCCAGCAGCTCCCTGTCTAGCGGGGGGGCGGCCTCCTACAATGAGCAGTTCTTC
CASSSLSSGGAASYNEQFF
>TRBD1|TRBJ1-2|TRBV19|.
TGTGCCAGTAGTATAGGGACAGGGAACTATGGCTACACCTTC
CASSIGTGNYGYTF
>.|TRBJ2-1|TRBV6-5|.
TGTGCCAGCAGTTATGTGAGCCGGAGCTCCTACAATGAGCAGTTCTTC
CASSYVSRSSYNEQFF
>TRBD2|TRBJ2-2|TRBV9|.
TGTGCCAGCAGCGCCCCGGAAAGCGGGGCTAGCACCGGGGAGCTGTTTTTT
CASSAPESGASTGELFF
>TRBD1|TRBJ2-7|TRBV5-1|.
TGCGCCAGCAGCAAAGACAGGGTAGGCGAGCAGTACTTC
CASSKDRVGEQYF
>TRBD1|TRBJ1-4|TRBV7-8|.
TGTGCCACCGGGGGCCCCCGACAGGGAAGTGAAAAACTGTTTTTT
CATGGPRQGSEKLFF
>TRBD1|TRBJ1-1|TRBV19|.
TGTGCCAGTAGTATAGAGGGGGGACAGGGGGCGACTGAAGCTTTCTTT
CASSIEGGQGATEAFF
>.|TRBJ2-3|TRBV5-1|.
TGCGCCAGCAGCTTGTTTCTAGCCACAGATACGCAGTATTTT
CASSLFLATDTQYF
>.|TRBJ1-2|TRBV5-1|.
TGCGCCAGCAGCTTGACCCACTCTAACTATGGCTACACCTTC
CASSLTHSNYGYTF
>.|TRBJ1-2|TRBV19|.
TGTGCCAGTAGTTTCCCAGGGTATAGCTATGGCTACACCTTC
CASSFPGYSYGYTF
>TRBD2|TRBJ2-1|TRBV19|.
TGTGCCAGTAGTATGCGATTAGCGGGGTCCTACAATGAGCAGTTCTTC
CASSMRLAGSYNEQFF
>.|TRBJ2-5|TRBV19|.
TGTGCCAGTACCCGAGAGGACCAAGAGACCCAGTACTTC
CASTREDQETQYF
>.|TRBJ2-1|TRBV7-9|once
TGTGCCAGCACCGCTCGCGATGAGCAGTTCTTC
CASTARDEQFF
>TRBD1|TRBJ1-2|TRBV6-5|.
TGTGCCAGCAGTTACCTCCGGGACAGGGGAGCGAAGGGCTACACCTTC
CASSYLRDRGAKGYTF
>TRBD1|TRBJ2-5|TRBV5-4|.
TGTGCCAGCAGCTCAACCGGGACAGGGAGAGAGACCCAGTACTTC
CASSSTGTGRETQYF
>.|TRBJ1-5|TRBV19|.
TGTGCCAGACCCGGGGGATGGAATAGCAATCAGCCCCAGCATTTT
CARPGGWNSNQPQHF
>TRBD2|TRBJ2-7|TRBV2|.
TGTGCCAGTACTGCAGCGGGGTGGTACGAGCAGTACTTC
CASTAAGWYEQYF
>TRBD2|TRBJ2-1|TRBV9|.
TGTGCCAGCAGCGTAGGCCCCGGGACTAGCGGGGGGGTTTACAATGAGCAGTTCTTC
CASSVGPGTSGGVYNEQFF
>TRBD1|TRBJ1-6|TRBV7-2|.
TGTGCCAGCAGCTCCCAGGGGGCAAGGTCACCCCTCCACTTT
CASSSQGARSPLHF
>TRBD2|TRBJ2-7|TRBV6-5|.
TGTGCCAGCAGTTACCAGCGGGGGGGCTACGAGCAGTACTTC
CASSYQRGGYEQYF
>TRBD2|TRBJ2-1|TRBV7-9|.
TGTGCCAGCAGCCTCACTAGCGGGATCTACAATGAGCAGTTCTTC
CASSLTSGIYNEQFF
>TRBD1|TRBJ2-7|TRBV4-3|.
TGCGCCAGCAGCCAAGTCGGGACAGTGGGCTACGAGCAGTACTTC
CASSQVGTVGYEQYF
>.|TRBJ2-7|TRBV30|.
TGTGCCTGGAGTGAGTGGGGCAGGGGTTACGAGCAGTACTTC
CAWSEWGRGYEQYF
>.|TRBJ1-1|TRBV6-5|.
TGTGCCAGCAGTTACCTACAGCAAGTTAACACTGAAGCTTTCTTT
CASSYLQQVNTEAFF
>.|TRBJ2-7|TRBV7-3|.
TGTGCCAGCAGCTTAAGTCAGGATTACGAGCAGTACTTC
CASSLSQDYEQYF
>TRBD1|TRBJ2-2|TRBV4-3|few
TGCGCCAGCAGCCGCGGGACAGGGGCGACGAACACCGGGGAGCTGTTTTTT
CASSRGTGATNTGELFF
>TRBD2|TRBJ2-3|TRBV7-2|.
TGTGCCAGCAGCGGGCGGACTAGCGGTAGCACAGATACGCAGTATTTT
CASSGRTSGSTDTQYF
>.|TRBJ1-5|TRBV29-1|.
TGCAGCGTTGTCGACAGCAATAGCAATCAGCCCCAGCATTTT
CSVVDSNSNQPQHF
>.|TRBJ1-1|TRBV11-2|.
TGTGCCAGCAGCTTAGAGGGGGGGGCTCGGACTGAAGCTTTCTTT
CASSLEGGARTEAFF
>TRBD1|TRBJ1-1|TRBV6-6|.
TGTGCCAGCACTGAGGGCAGAGGGGGCAACACTGAAGCTTTCTTT
CASTEGRGGNTEAFF